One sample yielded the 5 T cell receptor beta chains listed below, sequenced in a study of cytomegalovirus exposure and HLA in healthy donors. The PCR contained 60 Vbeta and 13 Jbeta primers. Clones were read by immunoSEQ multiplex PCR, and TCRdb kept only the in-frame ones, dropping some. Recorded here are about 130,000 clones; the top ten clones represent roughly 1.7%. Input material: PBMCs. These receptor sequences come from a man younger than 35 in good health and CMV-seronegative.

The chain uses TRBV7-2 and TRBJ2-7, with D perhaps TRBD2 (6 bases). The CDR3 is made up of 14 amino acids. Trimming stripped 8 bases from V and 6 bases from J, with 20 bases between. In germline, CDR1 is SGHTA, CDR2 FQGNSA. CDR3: CASGGRGKFSEQYF. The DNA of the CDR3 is TGTGCCAGCGGGGGTCGCGGGAAATTCTCCGAGCAGTACTTC.

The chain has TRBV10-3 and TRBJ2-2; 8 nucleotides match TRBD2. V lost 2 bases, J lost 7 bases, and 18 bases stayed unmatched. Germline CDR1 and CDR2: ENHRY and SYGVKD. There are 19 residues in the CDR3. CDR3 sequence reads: CAISEGASIGAGVGGELFF. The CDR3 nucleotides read TGTGCCATCAGTGAGGGGGCCTCTATTGGAGCGGGAGTTGGCGGGGAGCTGTTTTTT.

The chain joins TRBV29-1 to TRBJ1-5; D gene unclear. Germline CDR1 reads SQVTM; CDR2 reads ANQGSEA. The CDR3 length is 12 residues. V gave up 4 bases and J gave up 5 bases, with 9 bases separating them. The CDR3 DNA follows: TGCAGCGTTGGGAGTCGGGATCAGCCCCAGCATTTT. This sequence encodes CSVGSRDQPQHF.

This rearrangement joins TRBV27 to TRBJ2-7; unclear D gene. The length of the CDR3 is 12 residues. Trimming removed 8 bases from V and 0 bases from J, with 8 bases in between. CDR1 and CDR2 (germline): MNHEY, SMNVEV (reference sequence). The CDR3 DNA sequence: TGTGCCAGCCTAAGCCCCTCCTACGAGCAGTACTTC. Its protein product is CASLSPSYEQYF.

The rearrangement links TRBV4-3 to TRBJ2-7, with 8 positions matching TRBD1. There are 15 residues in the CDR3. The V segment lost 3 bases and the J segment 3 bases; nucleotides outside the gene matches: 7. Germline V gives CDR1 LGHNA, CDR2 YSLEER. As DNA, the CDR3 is TGCGCCAGCAGCCAGGCCACGGACAGGGTCTACGAGCAGTACTTC. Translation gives CASSQATDRVYEQYF.